The 10 T cell receptor beta chains reported below all come from one sample, sequenced in a study of cytomegalovirus exposure and HLA in healthy donors. PCR used 60 Vbeta primers and 13 Jbeta primers. Assay: immunoSEQ multiplex PCR; the TCRdb copy retains only in-frame clones and omits some. The data show 65,000 to 90,000 clones, and the top ten clones hold 2.7%. The sample consisted of PBMCs. Receptors were obtained from a man in his forties in good health and CMV-seronegative.

The V call is TRBV18, the J call TRBJ1-1; 9 bases are shared with TRBD1. V shed 3 bases, J shed 5 bases, and the junction held 7 bases outside the gene matches. In germline, CDR1 is KGHSH, CDR2 LQKENI. CDR3 length: 15 amino acids. The CDR3 sequence: CASSPARQGGTEAFF. The DNA for the CDR3 is TGTGCCAGCTCACCTGCGAGACAGGGGGGGACTGAAGCTTTCTTT.

This chain uses TRBV5-1 with TRBJ1-5; weak D call: TRBD1 (6 bases). The CDR3 totals 15 residues. The V gene lost 0 bases and the J gene lost 3 bases, with 10 bases spanning the gap. Germline V lookup: CDR1 SGHRS, CDR2 YFSETQ. The CDR3 DNA is TGCGCCAGCAGCTTGGGAGACAGGCCCAATCAGCCCCAGCATTTT. Translation: CASSLGDRPNQPQHF.

The gene calls are TRBV29-1 and TRBJ1-1; D gene ambiguous. The V gene lost 4 bases and the J gene lost 4 bases, with 10 bases spanning the gap. CDR1 and CDR2 (germline): SQVTM, ANQGSEA. This CDR3 has 12 amino acids. The CDR3 loop is CSVGLIFTEAFF. The CDR3 DNA is TGCAGCGTTGGTCTAATATTCACTGAAGCTTTCTTT.

This chain uses TRBV7-9 with TRBJ1-1; no clear D. CDR1 is SEHNR and CDR2 is FQNEAQ in the germline V gene (reference sequence). CDR3 length: 16 residues. V lost 4 bases and J lost 0, with 15 bases in between. The CDR3 DNA sequence: TGTGCCAGCAGCTCCGAACTCTTGGTGGTGAACACTGAAGCTTTCTTT. Protein sequence: CASSSELLVVNTEAFF.

The rearrangement links TRBV28 to TRBJ1-5, with 9 bases lining up with TRBD1. V shed 6 bases and J 5 bases; nucleotides not matched to a gene: 2. Germline V gene data show CDR1 as MDHEN and CDR2 as SYDVKM. The CDR3 has 13 residues. The CDR3 coding sequence is TGTGCCAGCAGCGGGACAGGGCATCAGCCCCAGCATTTT. This codes for CASSGTGHQPQHF. Based on the CDR3 plus reference TRBV28 and TRBJ1-5, the full variable domain is DVKVTQSSRYLVKRTGEKVFLECVQDMDHENMFWYRQDPGLGLRLIYFSYDVKMKEKGDIPEGYSVSREKKERFSLILESASTNQTSMYLCASSGTGHQPQHFGDGTRLSIL.

As for this clone: At one end, the junction sequence differs from germline, possibly due to a read error. The chain combines TRBV18 with TRBJ2-1; perhaps TRBD1 as D (7 bases). Per germline, CDR1 KGHSH and CDR2 LQKENI. The length of the CDR3 is 15 residues. The CDR3, as DNA: TGTACCAGCTCATGGGCGGGACAGAGCTACAATGAGCAGTTCTTC. This codes for CTSSWAGQSYNEQFF.

The chain uses TRBV25-1 and TRBJ2-1; 8 bases fit TRBD1. Losses at the gene ends were 4 bases for V and 3 bases for J; bases not matched to a gene: 5. Germline lookup yields CDR1 MGHDK and CDR2 SYGVNS. The CDR3 is made up of 15 amino acids. DNA of the CDR3: TGTGCCAGCAGTGGGACAGGGAGAAACTACAATGAGCAGTTCTTC. Protein product: CASSGTGRNYNEQFF.

Here the CDR3 DNA reads TGTGCCAGCAGCCTACAGGGGGGAGCCTACAATGAGCAGTTCTTC. It encodes CASSLQGGAYNEQFF. The chain recombines TRBV14 with TRBJ2-1, with 8 bases aligning to TRBD1. This CDR3 region has 15 residues. The germline V gene encodes CDR1 SGHDN and CDR2 FVKESK. V was pared by 4 bases and J by 2 bases, with 4 bases of the junction left unmatched.

V usage is TRBV5-4 and J usage is TRBJ2-5; D gene unclear. From germline, CDR1 is SGHNT and CDR2 YYREEE (reference sequence). Trimming stripped 2 bases from V and 1 base from J, with 12 bases between. The CDR3 is made up of 15 amino acids. The CDR3 is CASSFKQNSQETQYF. The CDR3 region has the DNA TGTGCCAGCAGCTTTAAGCAGAACAGCCAAGAGACCCAGTACTTC. The full variable domain, its missing parts supplied by reference TRBV5-4 and TRBJ2-5, is ETGVTQSPTHLIKTRGQQVTLRCSSQSGHNTVSWYQQALGQGPQFIFQYYREEENGRGNFPPRFSGLQFPNYSSELNVNALELDDSALYLCASSFKQNSQETQYFGPGTRLLVL.

The chain couples TRBV6-5 to TRBJ2-4; 11 nucleotides agree with TRBD2. The CDR3 consists of 15 residues. CDR1 is MNHEY and CDR2 is SVGAGI in the germline V gene. J lost 6 bases, V lost 6 bases, and 7 bases had no gene match. The CDR3 bases are TGTGCCAGCAGCCAGACTAGCGGGGAGGGAAACATTCAGTACTTC. The encoded protein is CASSQTSGEGNIQYF.